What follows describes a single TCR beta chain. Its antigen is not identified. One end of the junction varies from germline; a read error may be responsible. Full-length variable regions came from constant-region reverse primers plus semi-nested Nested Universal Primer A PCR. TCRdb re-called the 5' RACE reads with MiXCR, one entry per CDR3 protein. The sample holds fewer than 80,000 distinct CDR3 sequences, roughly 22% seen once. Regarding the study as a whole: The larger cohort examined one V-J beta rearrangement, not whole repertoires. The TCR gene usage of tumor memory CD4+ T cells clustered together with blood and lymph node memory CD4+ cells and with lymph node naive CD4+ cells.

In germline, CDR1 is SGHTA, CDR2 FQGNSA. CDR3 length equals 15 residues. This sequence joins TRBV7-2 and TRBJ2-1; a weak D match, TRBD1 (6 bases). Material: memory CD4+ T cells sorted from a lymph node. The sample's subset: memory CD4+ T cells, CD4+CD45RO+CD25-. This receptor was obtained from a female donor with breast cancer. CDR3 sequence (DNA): TGTGCCAGCAGCTTCCGGACAGTCTCCTACAACGAGCAGTTCTTC. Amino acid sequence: CASSFRTVSYNEQFF.